This TCR beta chain is from a study of beta chain features in type 1 diabetes. Looking at the study overall: Healthy donors and patients showed comparable age, gender and cell yields. The samples had around 98 million sorted cells examined in all.

This clone was seen at least ten times. No antigen is known for it. Findings and limits, study-wide: In these data, an HLA type influence on TCRB rearrangement remained unresolved. Patients showed naive, central memory and Treg TCRB repertoires that appeared more similar than those of healthy donors.

The isolated RNA, all of it, was reverse transcribed, so expressed TCRB transcripts were what got sequenced. Sequenced by immunoSEQ multiplex PCR; TCRdb stores in-frame clones only, minus some. The sample records 110,000 to 150,000 clones, less than 9% being singletons. This receptor was identified in a woman in her thirties in good health. The sample was central memory CD4+ T cells from blood.

This CDR3 reads CASSQVRAARDTDTQYF. DNA for the CDR3: TGCGCCAGCAGCCAAGTGAGGGCGGCTAGAGACACAGATACGCAGTATTTT. The J gene is TRBJ2-3, the V gene TRBV4-3; D is possibly TRBD2 (5 bases). Trimming took off 1 base at V and 2 bases at J, with 16 bases between the two ends. The germline V gene has CDR1 LGHNA and CDR2 YSLEER. This CDR3 is 17 amino acids long.